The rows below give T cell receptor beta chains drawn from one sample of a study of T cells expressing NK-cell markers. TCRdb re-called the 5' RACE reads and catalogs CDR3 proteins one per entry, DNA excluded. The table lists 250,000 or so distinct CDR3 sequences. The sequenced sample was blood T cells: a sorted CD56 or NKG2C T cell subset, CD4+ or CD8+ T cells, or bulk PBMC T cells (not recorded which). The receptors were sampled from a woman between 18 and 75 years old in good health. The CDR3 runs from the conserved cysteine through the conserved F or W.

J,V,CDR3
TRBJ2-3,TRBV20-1,CSAQGQSSGGTTDTQYF
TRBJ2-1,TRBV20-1,CSAPGASEYNEQFF
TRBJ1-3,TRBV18,CASSPPDRGPPGNTIYF
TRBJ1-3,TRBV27,CASSLTGLGNTIYF
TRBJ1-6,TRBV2,CASSLANSPLHF
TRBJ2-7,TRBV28,CASSLGGRDYEQYF
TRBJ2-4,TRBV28,CASTMWAENIQYF
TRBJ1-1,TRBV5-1,CASSPDVGNTEAFF
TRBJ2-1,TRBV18,CASSPQGLAGVADEQFF
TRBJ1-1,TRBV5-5,CASSLRERLNTEAFF
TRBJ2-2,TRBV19,CASSTPSRTGELFF
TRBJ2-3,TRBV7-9,CASSPRTSGGLPDTQYF
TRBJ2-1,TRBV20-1,CSADAQDRGYNEQFF
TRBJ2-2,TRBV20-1,CSANRDRTNTGELFF
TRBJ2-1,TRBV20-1,CSAPPGGVPYNEQFF